These T cell receptor beta chains were read from a single sample in a study of blood T cell repertoires in COVID-19. TCRdb keeps only in-frame clones here, not all; method: immunoSEQ multiplex PCR. The sample holds 250,000 to 350,000 clones, around 85% seen once. Material: peripheral blood. These receptors came from a human donor with COVID-19, enrolled during active disease. The donor label of this sample is uncertain. CDR3s include the opening cysteine and the closing phenylalanine or tryptophan. The order of the fields is V gene, CDR3 length, D gene, clone size, J gene, CDR3 protein, CDR3 DNA. The D gene is left open where the match is weak. Clone size is shown for a subset of rows, as once, few, many or a class of expanded clone.

V gene: TRBV29-1
CDR3 length: 11
D gene: NA
clone size: NA
J gene: TRBJ1-2
CDR3 protein: CSVDRGDGYTF
CDR3 DNA: TGCAGCGTTGACAGGGGAGATGGCTACACCTTC

V gene: TRBV5-6
CDR3 length: 16
D gene: TRBD1
clone size: NA
J gene: TRBJ1-2
CDR3 protein: CASSLAAGQGLYGYTF
CDR3 DNA: TGTGCCAGCAGCTTGGCCGCAGGACAGGGGTTATACGGCTACACCTTC

V gene: TRBV19
CDR3 length: 16
D gene: TRBD1
clone size: NA
J gene: TRBJ2-1
CDR3 protein: CASSSGQWSYGNEQFF
CDR3 DNA: TGTGCCAGTAGTTCGGGACAGTGGAGTTATGGCAATGAGCAGTTCTTC

V gene: TRBV28
CDR3 length: 14
D gene: NA
clone size: NA
J gene: TRBJ2-7
CDR3 protein: CASGPQQISYEQYF
CDR3 DNA: TGTGCCAGCGGCCCACAGCAGATCTCCTACGAGCAGTACTTC

V gene: TRBV9
CDR3 length: 15
D gene: NA
clone size: NA
J gene: TRBJ2-2
CDR3 protein: CASSVEGSEDGELFF
CDR3 DNA: TGTGCCAGCAGCGTAGAGGGTAGCGAGGACGGGGAGCTGTTTTTT

V gene: TRBV6-2/TRBV6-3
CDR3 length: 18
D gene: TRBD1
clone size: NA
J gene: TRBJ1-5
CDR3 protein: CASSYGHGTGSDNQPQHF
CDR3 DNA: TGTGCCAGCAGTTACGGTCACGGGACAGGGAGTGACAATCAGCCCCAGCATTTT

V gene: TRBV11-3
CDR3 length: 13
D gene: NA
clone size: NA
J gene: TRBJ2-1
CDR3 protein: CASSSYSYNEQFF
CDR3 DNA: TGTGCCAGCAGTTCTTACTCCTACAATGAGCAGTTCTTC

V gene: TRBV12-3/TRBV12-4
CDR3 length: 13
D gene: TRBD1
clone size: NA
J gene: TRBJ1-2
CDR3 protein: CASSWTGADGYTF
CDR3 DNA: TGTGCCAGCAGTTGGACAGGGGCGGATGGCTACACCTTC

V gene: TRBV7-2
CDR3 length: 16
D gene: TRBD1
clone size: NA
J gene: TRBJ1-3
CDR3 protein: CASSLHGQGSGNTIYF
CDR3 DNA: TGTGCCAGCAGCTTACACGGACAGGGCTCTGGAAACACCATATATTTT

V gene: TRBV30
CDR3 length: 18
D gene: TRBD2
clone size: NA
J gene: TRBJ2-7
CDR3 protein: CAWKAGTSGRGYSYEQYF
CDR3 DNA: TGTGCCTGGAAGGCCGGGACTAGCGGGAGAGGTTACTCCTACGAGCAGTACTTC

V gene: TRBV6-2/TRBV6-3
CDR3 length: 14
D gene: NA
clone size: NA
J gene: TRBJ1-1
CDR3 protein: CASSSWSGRTEAFF
CDR3 DNA: TGTGCCAGCAGCTCGTGGAGTGGGAGGACTGAAGCTTTCTTT

V gene: TRBV4-1
CDR3 length: 17
D gene: NA
clone size: NA
J gene: TRBJ2-3
CDR3 protein: CASSPLPGTGRVDTQYF
CDR3 DNA: TGCGCCAGCAGCCCCTTGCCCGGGACTGGGAGAGTAGATACGCAGTATTTT

V gene: TRBV7-2
CDR3 length: 13
D gene: TRBD1
clone size: NA
J gene: TRBJ2-7
CDR3 protein: CASSWDRVGEQYF
CDR3 DNA: TGTGCCAGCAGCTGGGACAGGGTTGGGGAGCAGTACTTC

V gene: TRBV2
CDR3 length: 12
D gene: NA
clone size: NA
J gene: TRBJ2-5
CDR3 protein: CASSERPETQYF
CDR3 DNA: TGTGCCAGCAGTGAGAGGCCGGAGACCCAGTACTTC

V gene: TRBV6-2/TRBV6-3
CDR3 length: 17
D gene: NA
clone size: once
J gene: TRBJ1-5
CDR3 protein: CASSYPPLAGDNQPQHF
CDR3 DNA: TGTGCCAGCAGTTACCCCCCCTTGGCAGGGGATAATCAGCCCCAGCATTTT

V gene: TRBV2
CDR3 length: 12
D gene: TRBD2
clone size: NA
J gene: TRBJ2-7
CDR3 protein: CASSLLLAASWF
CDR3 DNA: TGTGCCAGCAGCCTCTTACTAGCGGCATCCTGGTTC

V gene: TRBV9
CDR3 length: 19
D gene: TRBD1
clone size: NA
J gene: TRBJ1-1
CDR3 protein: CASSVGPGGKRIVNTEAFF
CDR3 DNA: TGTGCCAGCAGCGTAGGTCCAGGGGGCAAACGTATCGTGAACACTGAAGCTTTCTTT

V gene: TRBV18
CDR3 length: 16
D gene: TRBD1
clone size: NA
J gene: TRBJ1-1
CDR3 protein: CASSPAWTGSGTEAFF
CDR3 DNA: TGTGCCAGCTCACCGGCGTGGACAGGGTCGGGCACTGAAGCTTTCTTT

V gene: TRBV20-1
CDR3 length: 14
D gene: NA
clone size: once
J gene: TRBJ2-2
CDR3 protein: CSASAELDTGELFF
CDR3 DNA: TGCAGTGCTAGTGCCGAGTTAGACACCGGGGAGCTGTTTTTT

V gene: TRBV6-5
CDR3 length: 15
D gene: NA
clone size: NA
J gene: TRBJ1-1
CDR3 protein: CASSAPSRQNTEAFF
CDR3 DNA: TGTGCCAGCAGCGCCCCAAGCAGGCAGAACACTGAAGCTTTCTTT

V gene: TRBV7-8
CDR3 length: 17
D gene: NA
clone size: NA
J gene: TRBJ1-6
CDR3 protein: CASTQRDGSSYNSPLHF
CDR3 DNA: TGTGCCAGCACCCAGAGGGACGGGAGCTCCTATAATTCACCCCTCCACTTT

V gene: TRBV7-2
CDR3 length: 16
D gene: NA
clone size: NA
J gene: TRBJ1-5
CDR3 protein: CASSLVGGNSNQPQHF
CDR3 DNA: TGTGCCAGCAGCTTAGTCGGAGGGAATAGCAATCAGCCCCAGCATTTT

V gene: TRBV27
CDR3 length: 14
D gene: NA
clone size: few
J gene: TRBJ1-5
CDR3 protein: CASSFRGSNQPQHF
CDR3 DNA: TGTGCCAGCAGTTTTCGCGGTAGCAATCAGCCCCAGCATTTT

V gene: TRBV28
CDR3 length: 15
D gene: NA
clone size: NA
J gene: TRBJ2-7
CDR3 protein: CASSLLPGLGYEQYF
CDR3 DNA: TGTGCCAGCAGTTTATTGCCGGGGTTAGGCTACGAGCAGTACTTC

V gene: TRBV13
CDR3 length: 10
D gene: NA
clone size: many
J gene: TRBJ1-2
CDR3 protein: CASSEGVYTF
CDR3 DNA: TGTGCCAGCAGCGAAGGGGTGTACACCTTC

V gene: TRBV27
CDR3 length: 15
D gene: TRBD2
clone size: NA
J gene: TRBJ2-7
CDR3 protein: CASSQGTSGRGEQYF
CDR3 DNA: TGTGCCAGCAGTCAAGGGACTAGCGGGAGAGGCGAGCAGTACTTC

V gene: TRBV28
CDR3 length: 15
D gene: TRBD2
clone size: NA
J gene: TRBJ2-7
CDR3 protein: CASNLAGGPTYEQYF
CDR3 DNA: TGTGCCAGCAACCTAGCGGGAGGACCAACCTACGAGCAGTACTTC

V gene: TRBV19
CDR3 length: 14
D gene: TRBD2
clone size: NA
J gene: TRBJ2-7
CDR3 protein: CASSGLAGTYEQYF
CDR3 DNA: TGTGCCAGTAGTGGATTAGCGGGAACCTACGAGCAGTACTTC

V gene: TRBV6-1
CDR3 length: 16
D gene: NA
clone size: NA
J gene: TRBJ1-1
CDR3 protein: CASSEARTESNTEAFF
CDR3 DNA: TGTGCCAGCAGTGAAGCAAGGACAGAGTCGAACACTGAAGCTTTCTTT

V gene: TRBV7-6
CDR3 length: 17
D gene: TRBD2
clone size: NA
J gene: TRBJ2-6
CDR3 protein: CASSVLLAGAGANVLTF
CDR3 DNA: TGTGCCAGTAGCGTGTTGCTAGCGGGAGCGGGGGCCAACGTCCTGACTTTC

V gene: TRBV5-6
CDR3 length: 13
D gene: NA
clone size: NA
J gene: TRBJ2-7
CDR3 protein: CASTVQGSYEQYF
CDR3 DNA: TGTGCCAGCACTGTACAGGGATCCTACGAGCAGTACTTC

V gene: TRBV29-1
CDR3 length: 16
D gene: TRBD2
clone size: NA
J gene: TRBJ2-1
CDR3 protein: CSVVGLAGGSYNEQFF
CDR3 DNA: TGCAGCGTCGTAGGACTAGCGGGCGGCTCCTACAATGAGCAGTTCTTC

V gene: TRBV19
CDR3 length: 13
D gene: NA
clone size: NA
J gene: TRBJ1-1
CDR3 protein: CASSIGSGGRAFF
CDR3 DNA: TGTGCCAGTAGTATAGGGTCCGGGGGTCGGGCTTTCTTT

V gene: TRBV9
CDR3 length: 13
D gene: NA
clone size: NA
J gene: TRBJ1-1
CDR3 protein: CASSVQGITEAFF
CDR3 DNA: TGTGCCAGCAGCGTCCAGGGGATCACTGAAGCTTTCTTT

V gene: TRBV5-5
CDR3 length: 15
D gene: NA
clone size: NA
J gene: TRBJ2-7
CDR3 protein: CASSSSGLASNEQYF
CDR3 DNA: TGTGCCAGCAGCTCTTCAGGTCTAGCGAGTAACGAGCAGTACTTC

V gene: TRBV29-1
CDR3 length: 12
D gene: NA
clone size: NA
J gene: TRBJ2-3
CDR3 protein: CSVNGFSDTQYF
CDR3 DNA: TGCAGCGTAAACGGTTTCTCAGATACGCAGTATTTT

V gene: TRBV7-3
CDR3 length: 13
D gene: TRBD1
clone size: once
J gene: TRBJ1-2
CDR3 protein: CASSLEGADGYTF
CDR3 DNA: TGTGCCAGCAGCCTCGAGGGGGCAGATGGCTACACCTTC

V gene: TRBV6-6
CDR3 length: 15
D gene: TRBD2
clone size: NA
J gene: TRBJ2-7
CDR3 protein: CASSLDLAVPYEQYF
CDR3 DNA: TGTGCCAGCAGCCTGGACCTAGCGGTTCCCTACGAGCAGTACTTC

V gene: TRBV7-2
CDR3 length: 17
D gene: TRBD2
clone size: few
J gene: TRBJ2-2
CDR3 protein: CASSLYPSGSITGELFF
CDR3 DNA: TGTGCCAGCAGCTTATACCCTAGCGGGAGTATAACCGGGGAGCTGTTTTTT

V gene: TRBV29-1
CDR3 length: 15
D gene: NA
clone size: NA
J gene: TRBJ1-1
CDR3 protein: CSGSLGGHMNTEAFF
CDR3 DNA: TGCAGCGGTAGCTTGGGCGGGCACATGAACACTGAAGCTTTCTTT

V gene: TRBV7-2
CDR3 length: 16
D gene: NA
clone size: NA
J gene: TRBJ1-4
CDR3 protein: CASSHLQAPTNEKLFF
CDR3 DNA: TGTGCCAGCAGCCACCTACAGGCCCCCACTAATGAAAAACTGTTTTTT

V gene: TRBV20-1
CDR3 length: 11
D gene: NA
clone size: NA
J gene: TRBJ1-3
CDR3 protein: CSAGTQNTIYF
CDR3 DNA: TGCAGTGCTGGGACTCAGAACACCATATATTTT

V gene: TRBV5-6
CDR3 length: 15
D gene: TRBD2
clone size: NA
J gene: TRBJ2-5
CDR3 protein: CASSLENAGEETQYF
CDR3 DNA: TGTGCCAGCAGCTTGGAGAATGCGGGAGAAGAGACCCAGTACTTC

V gene: TRBV27
CDR3 length: 14
D gene: TRBD1
clone size: NA
J gene: TRBJ1-1
CDR3 protein: CASRREGQGGTAFF
CDR3 DNA: TGTGCCAGCAGGAGAGAAGGACAGGGGGGAACAGCTTTCTTT

V gene: TRBV29-1
CDR3 length: 14
D gene: TRBD1
clone size: NA
J gene: TRBJ2-2
CDR3 protein: CSVVKRGRDGELFF
CDR3 DNA: TGCAGCGTTGTTAAGAGGGGGCGCGACGGGGAGCTGTTTTTT

V gene: TRBV2
CDR3 length: 15
D gene: TRBD1
clone size: NA
J gene: TRBJ2-5
CDR3 protein: CASTVPTGMGETQYF
CDR3 DNA: TGTGCCAGCACCGTCCCGACAGGGATGGGGGAGACCCAGTACTTC

V gene: TRBV19
CDR3 length: 15
D gene: TRBD2
clone size: NA
J gene: TRBJ2-2
CDR3 protein: CASSQLAGETGELFF
CDR3 DNA: TGTGCCAGTAGCCAACTAGCGGGAGAAACCGGGGAGCTGTTTTTT

V gene: TRBV29-1
CDR3 length: 13
D gene: NA
clone size: once
J gene: TRBJ2-5
CDR3 protein: CSALSGGGETQYF
CDR3 DNA: TGCAGCGCATTGAGTGGGGGCGGTGAGACCCAGTACTTC

V gene: TRBV29-1
CDR3 length: 13
D gene: NA
clone size: NA
J gene: TRBJ2-1
CDR3 protein: CSAPDPLAQKQFF
CDR3 DNA: TGCAGCGCTCCCGACCCTCTAGCGCAGAAGCAGTTCTTC

V gene: TRBV3-1/TRBV3-2
CDR3 length: 16
D gene: TRBD1
clone size: NA
J gene: TRBJ2-7
CDR3 protein: CASSQAWDSQAYEQYF
CDR3 DNA: TGTGCCAGCAGCCAAGCTTGGGACAGTCAGGCCTACGAGCAGTACTTC

V gene: TRBV3-1/TRBV3-2
CDR3 length: 20
D gene: TRBD2
clone size: NA
J gene: TRBJ2-2
CDR3 protein: CASSHLPPGLAGANGGELFF
CDR3 DNA: TGTGCCAGCAGCCACCTCCCCCCGGGACTAGCGGGAGCAAATGGCGGGGAGCTGTTTTTT

V gene: TRBV30
CDR3 length: 14
D gene: NA
clone size: NA
J gene: TRBJ1-4
CDR3 protein: CAWSWRGGDEKLFF
CDR3 DNA: TGTGCCTGGAGTTGGCGGGGGGGCGATGAAAAACTGTTTTTT

V gene: TRBV27
CDR3 length: 17
D gene: NA
clone size: NA
J gene: TRBJ2-2
CDR3 protein: CASSSSNLPSNTGELFF
CDR3 DNA: TGTGCCAGCAGTTCTTCTAACCTCCCTTCGAACACCGGGGAGCTGTTTTTT